One sample yielded the 6 T cell receptor beta chains listed below, sequenced in a study of radiation and T cells in renal cell carcinoma. The sample's treatment: treatment-naive control, cytoreductive nephrectomy. Assay used: immunoSEQ multiplex PCR; TCRdb lists only in-frame clones, some missing. Among roughly 3,700 clones listed, around three quarters were seen once. Material: tumor tissue, obtained from a patient whose treatment was nephrectomy without radiotherapy. The receptor set was obtained from a man between 50 and 59 years old with renal cell carcinoma.

In its sample, this clone was seen a few times. An end of the junction differs from the germline gene, which may be a read error. V usage is TRBV2 and J usage is TRBJ2-7, with 8 bases lining up with TRBD1. Looked up from germline, CDR1 is SNHLY and CDR2 is FYNNEI. The CDR3 extends over 14 amino acids. This CDR3 reads CASSEAVTGTTGAF. The CDR3 nucleotides read TGTGCCAGCAGTGAAGCGGTCACGGGAACGACAGGGGCCTTC.

The V gene is TRBV27, the J gene TRBJ1-1, with D unresolved. V was clipped by 8 bases and J by 1 base, with 8 bases between them. Germline V gene sequence: CDR1 MNHEY, CDR2 SMNVEV (reference sequence). There are 12 residues in the CDR3. In DNA form, the CDR3 reads TGTGCCAGCGGTTCGTGGAACACTGAAGCTTTCTTT. Amino acid sequence: CASGSWNTEAFF.

This chain links TRBV28 with TRBJ1-5; D is undetermined. CDR1 and CDR2 (germline): MDHEN, SYDVKM. V lost 8 bases to trimming and J lost 10 bases, with 18 bases between them. The CDR3 is 13 residues long. The CDR3: CASVGRALIPQHF. The DNA of the CDR3 is TGTGCCAGCGTAGGGAGGGCCCTAATACCCCAGCATTTT.

The V gene is TRBV11-1, the J gene TRBJ1-4, with D tentatively TRBD1 (5 bases). The CDR3 is 15 residues long. V was trimmed by 4 bases and J by 5 bases, leaving 14 bases between them. Germline-derived CDR1 and CDR2 are SGHAT and FQDESV (reference sequence). This chain's CDR3 is CASSSYQGTNEKLFF. The DNA of the CDR3 is TGTGCCAGCAGCTCCTACCAAGGGACGAATGAAAAACTGTTTTTT.

The chain links TRBV10-3 to TRBJ2-3; 7 nucleotides align to TRBD1. The V gene's germline CDR1 is ENHRY and CDR2 SYGVKD. This CDR3 has 15 amino acids. V lost 0 bases and J lost 2; bases outside the gene matches: 2. CDR3 sequence reads: CAISESQGFTDTQYF. The CDR3 DNA reads as TGTGCCATCAGTGAGTCACAGGGGTTCACAGATACGCAGTATTTT.

The rearrangement joins TRBV11-2 to TRBJ1-1, with D possibly TRBD1 on 5 matching bases. Germline loops: CDR1 SGHAT, CDR2 FQNNGV. Deletions cut 2 bases from V and 4 bases from J, with 17 bases between. The length of the CDR3 is 16 residues. The CDR3 is CASSLQVGTATTEAFF. CDR3 DNA sequence: TGTGCCAGCAGCTTACAAGTCGGGACCGCGACCACTGAAGCTTTCTTT.